This T cell receptor beta chain was profiled in a study of metastatic and nonmetastatic thyroid tumors. Overall study context: It was across blood and tumor or nodule tissue from malignant and benign thyroid patients that repertoires were compared. Study conclusions and caveats: Across blood and tumor, TCR beta diversity in malignant thyroid tumors was reportedly significantly higher than in benign nodules.

Each patient came to thyroid surgery without any prior treatment (of any kind). Per the original methods: Clinicopathological groups of papillary thyroid cancer showed CDR3 differences that were used to build a distant-metastasis classifier. TCRdb re-called the PCR reads through MiXCR. The V and J calls and clone size are TCRdb's, not the authors'. The sample lists 55,000 to 75,000 clones, less than 20% occurring once. V lost 4 bases and J lost 5; bases outside the gene matches: 12. Germline CDR1 SGHRS, CDR2 YFSETQ. This CDR3 spans 16 amino acids. At least ten counts were recorded for this clone. The antigen is unknown.

The V call is TRBV5-1, the J call TRBJ2-7; the match to TRBD2 covers 10 bases. Sequencing input: blood. The TCR comes from a female donor with papillary thyroid cancer or a benign thyroid nodule (not recorded which). Some clones in this sample may be carry-over from other donors' samples. The CDR3 sequence: CASSPRYIAGGNEQYF. CDR3 coding DNA: TGCGCCAGCAGCCCGCGATATATAGCGGGAGGAAACGAGCAGTACTTC. The variable domain in full, with the rest retrieved from reference TRBV5-1 and TRBJ2-7, is KAGVTQTPRYLIKTRGQQVTLSCSPISGHRSVSWYQQTPGQGLQFLFEYFSETQRNKGNFPGRFSGRQFSNSRSEMNVSTLELGDSALYLCASSPRYIAGGNEQYFGPGTRLTVT.